The text below deals with one TCR beta chain. No antigen is known for it. No base quality values were provided; no much bigger clone lies one nucleotide off. The cohort comprised 710 or so healthy bone marrow donors. All cohort members were sampled while nominally healthy, although unrecorded immune exposures were likely present. The donor was CMV seropositive and belonged to the group of 250 to 350 seropositive cohort members. A peripheral blood sample was provided by each donor, and peripheral blood mononuclear cells were used for TCR beta sequencing. Genomic DNA was extracted from the blood cell samples with the Qiagen DNeasy Blood Extraction Kit. The data derive from a study of cytomegalovirus exposure and HLA in healthy donors (dated by TCRdb to the late 2010s). Regarding the study in general: In an earlier analysis of fewer than 750 of the donors, 276 Gb of sequence data and some 100 million unique TCR beta sequences from about 190 million T cells were reported. Roughly 300 gigabases of sequencing data and roughly 80 million unique TCR sequences made up an early release that covered over 550 HLA-typed donors. Among the roughly 390 genotyped donors, 75% to 90% belonged to the genetic ancestry cluster associated with self-reported Caucasian donors. The study aimed to test whether signatures of past pathogen exposure could be identified by cataloging public T cell receptors. The study used immunosequencing to profile the T cell repertoires of several hundred subjects and linked those repertoires to cytomegalovirus serostatus. Besides the first cohort of under 700 subjects, a separate validation cohort made up of 95 to 150 different subjects was used. The study combined high-throughput TCR immunosequencing, statistical association of individual TCRs with disease status, and machine learning to predict cytomegalovirus infection status. To study patterns of TCR occurrence, a later analysis re-analyzed previously published TCR beta repertoires from 700 or so donors and added high-resolution HLA genotyping. In the later analysis, no new phenotypic data were used to find candidate immune exposures; instead, reliance was placed on TCR beta sequences and their occurrence across donors. An earlier analysis of fewer than 700 of the donors applied high-throughput TCR beta sequencing to assess whether each TCR beta V gene segment acted as functional or pseudogenic. Alongside the repertoire data, information on donor age, sex, ethnicity and CMV serostatus was compiled. A later genetic analysis took genome-wide SNP genotypes for about 55% of the roughly 670 donors and used that subset as a discovery cohort. Every repertoire in the discovery cohort had been generated on one and the same sequencing platform. HLA typing included class I and class II loci at four-digit resolution. Typing coverage differed by locus: A, B, C, DRB1 and DQB1 were typed in roughly 620-630 donors, DQA1 in roughly 510, DPA1 in 600 to 610, and DPB1 in just under 480. A handful of DR-DQ haplotypes were handled as single units for association and clustering because linkage in the cohort was strong. Among almost 400 genotyped donors of the cohort, an average of about 240,000 unique TCR beta nucleotide sequences were sequenced per donor, roughly 20% of them non-productive.

Per the germline V gene, MDHEN is the CDR1 and SYDVKM is the CDR2. The CDR3 runs 13 residues from the cysteine to the phenylalanine. Only the CDR3 portion is preserved as DNA: 39 bases, with reading frame beginning at the first base. The library was built by means of the immunoSEQ multiplex PCR assay. For the multiplex PCR, a mixture combining 60 forward primers for TCR Vbeta segments and 13 reverse primers for TCR Jbeta segments was used. The CDR3 region of rearranged TCR beta genes was amplified from genomic DNA by a multiplex PCR assay. The amplified TCR beta libraries were sequenced on the Illumina HiSeq System as 87-base-pair reads. As for how the authors treated the data: In a later analysis, tens of millions of unique TCR beta chains were counted across the roughly 610 repertoires, and around 11 million of these chains were shared by at least two donors. A nearest-neighbor algorithm error-corrected the raw reads and collapsed the reads into unique sequences, merging closely related sequences to remove PCR and sequencing errors. Alignment of CDR3 sequences to IMGT reference sequences was used to assign V, D and J gene segments. Each retained sequence needed at least a six-nucleotide match to both a V gene segment and a J gene segment. A rearrangement counted as productive if the CDR3 had no stop codons and remained in frame with V and J, and every other rearrangement counted as non-productive. CDR3 was defined according to IMGT convention as the region running from the second conserved V-encoded cysteine to the conserved J-encoded phenylalanine. Sequences without an unambiguous match to a single V gene segment were excluded from the earlier analysis of several hundred of the donors. An earlier analysis of under 750 of the donors called V segments functional above 56.7% productive rearrangements and segregating when the between-donor standard deviation exceeded 5%. A statistical classification framework was developed to diagnose cytomegalovirus status using the catalog of TCR beta chain sequences. In a later analysis, V and J genes were assigned by comparing TCR nucleotide sequences against IMGT/GENE-DB human TR gene sequences. The TCRdist pipeline was used in a later analysis to assign CDR3 sequences and most-parsimonious VDJ recombination scenarios. In a later analysis, every TCR beta chain was defined by the combination of its CDR3 amino acid sequence and its V-gene family, and reads without a unique V-gene family were dropped. In a later analysis, fewer than 600 highly shared, low-generation-probability nucleotide sequences were removed to address suspected cross-contamination and a sequencing artifact. A later analysis calculated a clonal expansion index for each public chain from normalized within-repertoire ranks of inferred template counts. In a later analysis, generation probabilities were computed using a VDJ recombination model fitted to out-of-frame rearrangements, and the results were checked against IGoR. In a later analysis, hypergeometric tests were used to score TCR-TCR, TCR-HLA and TCR-CMV co-occurrence, with a repertoire-size bias correction applied to TCR pairs. In a later analysis, false discovery rates were estimated by permuting HLA or CMV assignments 20 times. A later analysis grouped co-occurring TCRs with DBSCAN, adding TCRdist sequence similarity when clustering within HLA-allele-positive subsets. Co-occurrence clustering excluded repertoires with fewer than 30,000 or more than 120,000 public chains, plus five with anomalous nucleotide sharing. TCRdb obtained this table from immuneACCESS and retained in-frame rearrangements with V and J assigned. These tables miss some clones; where compared with another copy, unresolved V genes account for less than half of the shortfall, and the remainder is unexplained. The D gene and trimming were derived from the DNA, and the V and J assignments and clone size from that table. The sample table holds about 140,000 clones, of which approximately 84% were seen once. Jointly, the top ten make up over 9.5% of the sample.

Findings and caveats that apply to the study as a whole: In vitro tests confirmed that a few of the cytomegalovirus-associated TCR beta chains recognize cytomegalovirus antigens. In a later analysis, HLA-associated TCR beta chains were found to be more clonally expanded and to have lower generation probabilities than equally common non-associated chains. Some IMGT-functional V segments, including TRBV6-2 and TRBV6-3, could not be distinguished by the 87-base-pair reads and were therefore excluded. The presence/absence analyses assumed that sequencing depth was roughly uniform across donors, and that assumption may not be true. Linkage disequilibrium might explain the correlated functional status among segregating V segments, but an unknown experimental factor could not be excluded. The study gave a list of roughly 150 TCR beta chains associated with cytomegalovirus. In this cohort, only TCR beta chains were sequenced, and detectable features were limited by the absence of alpha or paired-chain data. According to the authors, the approach could potentially be generalized to other disease states and immunological phenotypes. In a later genetic analysis, a missense DCLRE1C variant was associated with V-gene and J-gene trimming of TCR beta chains, and the association was replicated in an independent cohort. Because HLA typing was unavailable for some donors at each locus, only the typed subset was used in association tests. The classifier was reported to diagnose cytomegalovirus status with high specificity and sensitivity in both the original cohort and the validation cohort. A further reported finding was that TCR beta sequences accurately predicted the HLA-A and HLA-B alleles for most subjects in the first cohort. A cluster of highly shared sequence variants was judged likely to represent a technical artifact of the sequencing pipeline. CMV serostatus was the only immune exposure information available for the cohort. When HLA alleles, especially DR and DQ, strongly co-occurred, attributing TCR associations to individual alleles was difficult. A later analysis found that TCR association rates varied across HLA loci, with DRB1 alleles showing the most associated TCRs and HLA-C alleles the fewest. According to a later analysis, parvovirus B19, influenza, CMV and Epstein-Barr virus appeared linked to several top co-occurrence clusters. Across donors, most TCR sequences were observed very rarely, whereas some public TCRs were present in many individuals. An earlier analysis of approximately 500 of the donors showed that most TCR beta V segments appeared in productive rearrangements either about 87% or about 30% of the time, which broadly matched IMGT annotations. Specific HLA alleles were associated with 16,951 TCR beta sequences at a false discovery rate of 0.05 in a later analysis. A later analysis found that most CMV-associated TCR beta chains appeared HLA-restricted, with HLA associations seemingly driven largely by CMV exposure. According to a later genetic analysis, donors in an Asian-associated ancestry cluster had fewer N-insertions in productive TCRs than the approximately 670-donor mean. Because counts were too low, some 16 rarely observed V segments, including chromosome 9 orphons, were excluded from the earlier analysis of some 540 of the donors.

Sequenced material: PBMCs. The TCR sequence derives from a woman aged 60-75 years in good health and CMV-seropositive. The sequence links TRBV28 to TRBJ2-2, with no confidently assigned D gene. TRBJ1-3 explains the end of the DNA better; the J call may be wrong. The DNA sequence follows: TGTGCCAGCAGTTTAACGTCGGGAAGTGCCATATATTTT. Its protein reads: CASSLTSGSAIYF.